This T cell receptor beta chain was recorded in a study of blood T cell repertoires in COVID-19. The wider study: Sites across the United States, Italy and Spain contributed samples from acute and convalescent COVID-19. Sources were T cells, B-cell-depleted T cells, or PBMCs; the material itself was cDNA or gDNA.

Authors' data handling: Estimation of nucleated cell counts relied on the amplification of reference gene primers. Sequencing was performed with immunoSEQ multiplex PCR; in TCRdb, only in-frame clones are kept and a portion is missing. Clone size and V and J calls were adopted from that table, with D and trimming inferred from the DNA. The data contain more than 110,000 clones, roughly 86% of them singletons. Germline values: CDR1 SGHRS, CDR2 YFSETQ. The CDR3 consists of 14 residues. Trimming removed 4 bases from V and 5 bases from J; junction bases left unmatched: 6. The sequenced material came from peripheral blood. The genes are TRBV5-1 and TRBJ2-5; 9 bases fit TRBD1. The TCR was taken from a man aged 45-60 years with active or convalescent COVID-19. The CDR3 reads CASSPGQGMETQYF. CDR3 coding DNA: TGCGCCAGCAGCCCCGGACAGGGGATGGAGACCCAGTACTTC.